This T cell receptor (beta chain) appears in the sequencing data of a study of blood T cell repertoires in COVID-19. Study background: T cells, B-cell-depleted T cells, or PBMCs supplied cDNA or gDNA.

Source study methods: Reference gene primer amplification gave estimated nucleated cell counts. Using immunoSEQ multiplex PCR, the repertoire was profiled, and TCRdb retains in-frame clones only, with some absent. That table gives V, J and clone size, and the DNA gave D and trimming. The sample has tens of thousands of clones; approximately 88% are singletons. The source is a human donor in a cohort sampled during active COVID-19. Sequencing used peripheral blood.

DNA of the CDR3: TGTGCCAGCAGCCAGTCGCCGACCCAGTACTTC. It codes for CASSQSPTQYF. This chain uses TRBV5-8 with TRBJ2-5; D not resolved. Between the trimmed V and J ends, which lost 4 bases and 7 bases, there was a span of 8 bases. Germline-derived CDR1 and CDR2 are SGHTS and YDEGEE. This CDR3 comprises 11 residues.